This TCR beta chain was documented in a study of control samples from healthy donors and cancer patients (dated by TCRdb to the early 2020s). As regards this clone: No cognate antigen has been identified for it. No much larger clonotype is one base removed from it; base qualities were not supplied.

Cut back by 6 bases and 7 bases, the V and J ends lie 9 bases apart. The CDR3 covers 11 residues, taking in both the cysteine and the phenylalanine. The kept DNA is CDR3 alone, 33 bases in frame from the first base. According to the germline V gene, CDR1 reads SNHLY and CDR2 reads FYNNEI. The library was produced with the immunoSEQ multiplex PCR assay. The immuneACCESS repertoire file appears here via TCRdb, limited to in-frame rearrangements. These files lack a portion of the clones; in checked studies, under half of the deficit traces to unresolved V genes, and the cause of the others is not known. Recorded for this sample are about 94,000 clones; less than 95% of them occurred a single time. Around 3.8% of the sample goes to the ten largest clones.

The origin of this receptor is a woman younger than 35 in good health. The sequence links TRBV2 to TRBJ1-1, with the D gene uncertain. The sequenced material came from blood. The nucleotides are TGTGCCAGCAGCGGACTTATTGAAGCTTTCTTT. Its coded protein is CASSGLIEAFF.